These 18 T cell receptor beta chains were all obtained from the same sample, sequenced in a study of blood T cell repertoires in COVID-19. Clones were read by immunoSEQ multiplex PCR, and TCRdb kept only the in-frame ones, dropping some. The table lists over 100,000 clones, approximately 86% of them singletons. The material sequenced was peripheral blood. Receptors originate from a middle-aged man with acute or convalescent COVID-19.

With respect to this clone: The same CDR3 can be traced to other DNA sequences in this sample. The chain carries TRBV19 and TRBJ1-5; D call uncertain. Looked up from germline, CDR1 is LNHDA and CDR2 is SQIVND (reference sequence). The CDR3 contains 14 residues. Deletions cut 6 bases from V and 0 bases from J, with 9 bases between. The chain's CDR3 is CASSTQVSNQPQHF. The CDR3 DNA reads as TGTGCCAGTAGCACGCAGGTTAGCAATCAGCCCCAGCATTTT.

The rearrangement uses TRBV3-1 (or the pseudogene TRBV3-2) and TRBJ1-4; D may be TRBD1 (5 bases). Trimming removed 4 bases at V and 6 bases at J, with 15 bases between. Germline V gene lookup returns CDR1 LGHDT and CDR2 YNNKEL (reference sequence). The length of the CDR3 is 15 residues. CDR3 loop: CASSLTGTPDEKLFF. The CDR3 nucleotides read TGTGCCAGCAGCCTAACCGGGACTCCGGATGAAAAACTGTTTTTT.

This clone was detected only a few times. This rearrangement joins TRBV5-1 to TRBJ2-7; TRBD1 matches 8 bases. Germline V lookup: CDR1 SGHRS, CDR2 YFSETQ. J was trimmed by 5 bases and V by 4 bases; bases with no gene match: 8. The CDR3 has 14 amino acids. CDR3 nucleotide sequence: TGCGCCAGCAGCCTACAGGGGGTCCCCGACGAGCAGTACTTC. Its translation is CASSLQGVPDEQYF.

The chain employs TRBV5-1 and TRBJ2-2; D possibly corresponds to TRBD1 (6 bases). The CDR3 consists of 18 residues. The V gene lost 4 bases and the J gene lost 5 bases, with 24 bases spanning the gap. The germline V gene has CDR1 SGHRS and CDR2 YFSETQ. Here the CDR3 DNA reads TGCGCCAGCAGCCCACGGGGTTCAGGGGCCCAAGGAACCGGGGAGCTGTTTTTT. This sequence encodes CASSPRGSGAQGTGELFF.

This chain joins TRBV5-4 and TRBJ2-7; 7 bases match TRBD2. The CDR3 is made up of 15 amino acids. The V and J ends lost 0 bases and 3 bases, in that order; junction bases with no gene match: 6. Germline V CDR1 and CDR2: SGHNT, YYREEE (reference sequence). The CDR3 here is CASSLGPSGLYEQYF. The DNA for the CDR3 is TGTGCCAGCAGCTTGGGGCCTAGCGGACTCTACGAGCAGTACTTC.

The rearrangement links TRBV5-1 to TRBJ2-1; D call uncertain. Germline V gene sequence: CDR1 SGHRS, CDR2 YFSETQ. The V and J ends lost 0 bases and 6 bases respectively, with 10 bases between them. This CDR3 is 14 amino acids long. The CDR3 DNA sequence: TGCGCCAGCAGCTTGGTACAAGCTAGCAATGAGCAGTTCTTC. It codes for CASSLVQASNEQFF.

Here the CDR3 DNA reads TGTGCCAGCAGCCCTTATCCCCAGGGAGGAGGACAAGAGACCCAGTACTTC. Residues: CASSPYPQGGGQETQYF. The chain links TRBV5-5 to TRBJ2-5; possibly TRBD2 for D (6 bases). The CDR3 is made up of 17 amino acids. With 4 bases removed from V and 2 bases from J, the gap between germline ends came to 21 bases. CDR1 SGHKS and CDR2 YYEKEE come from the germline V gene (reference sequence).

The genes are TRBV11-3 and TRBJ1-2; tentatively, D is TRBD1 (6 bases). This CDR3 is 13 amino acids long. The germline V and J ends were trimmed by 5 bases and 14 bases, with 21 bases remaining between them. Germline V gene data show CDR1 as SGHNT and CDR2 as YENEEA. CDR3 sequence: CASSTDGGREETF. CDR3 DNA sequence: TGTGCCAGCAGCACAGATGGGGGCCGCGAGGAGACCTTC. The whole variable domain, remainder taken from reference TRBV11-3 and TRBJ1-2, is EAGVVQSPRYKIIEKKQPVAFWCNPISGHNTLYWYLQNLGQGPELLIRYENEEAVDDSQLPKDRFSAERLKGVDSTLKIQPAELGDSAVYLCASSTDGGREETFGSGTRLTVV.

The rearrangement links TRBV7-2 to TRBJ2-6; 8 nucleotides line up with TRBD1. V lost 5 bases, J lost 4 bases, and 4 bases stayed unmatched. The CDR3 extends over 15 amino acids. Per the germline V gene, CDR1 is SGHTA and CDR2 is FQGNSA. CDR3: CASSPDRAGANVLTF. CDR3 nucleotide sequence: TGTGCCAGCAGCCCGGACAGGGCCGGGGCCAACGTCCTGACTTTC.

V is TRBV19 and J is TRBJ2-6; 9 bases agree with TRBD1. CDR1 is LNHDA and CDR2 is SQIVND in the germline V gene (reference sequence). With V trimmed by 3 bases and J by 0 bases, 6 bases remained unmatched. This CDR3 comprises 18 residues. The CDR3 DNA is TGTGCCAGTAGTATCCTAACAGGGGGCGGCTCTGGGGCCAACGTCCTGACTTTC. It codes for CASSILTGGGSGANVLTF.

CDR3 sequence (DNA): TGTGCCAGCAGTCCCGGACAGGGAAGCACAGATACGCAGTATTTT. Its translation is CASSPGQGSTDTQYF. V is TRBV6-5 and J is TRBJ2-3, with 8 bases aligning to TRBD1. The V and J ends lost 5 bases and 0 bases, in that order; junction bases with no gene match: 4. Germline V gene data show CDR1 as MNHEY and CDR2 as SVGAGI. This CDR3 is 15 amino acids long.

This chain uses TRBV6-4 with TRBJ1-6, with D hard to call. The CDR3 consists of 19 residues. Trimming took 6 bases from V and 1 from J, leaving 22 bases between them. The germline CDR1 and CDR2 sequences are MRHNA and SNTAGT. Here the CDR3 reads CASSPSFDLRRSYNSPLHF. Here the CDR3 DNA reads TGTGCCAGCAGCCCATCATTTGACCTCAGGAGGTCCTATAATTCACCCCTCCACTTT.

V gene TRBV7-2 combines with J gene TRBJ1-2, with D unclear. Germline V CDR1 and CDR2: SGHTA, FQGNSA. The CDR3 runs 15 residues. V was pared by 0 bases and J by 1 base, with 9 bases between. The chain's CDR3 is CASSLAHKINYGYTF. DNA of the CDR3: TGTGCCAGCAGCTTAGCTCACAAGATTAACTATGGCTACACCTTC.

This sequence joins TRBV18 and TRBJ1-5; TRBD1 is a possible D gene (5 bases). Germline V CDR1 and CDR2: KGHSH, LQKENI. CDR3 size: 15 residues. Trimming removed 4 bases from V and 0 bases from J, with 10 bases in between. In DNA form, the CDR3 reads TGTGCCAGCTCACTCGGGGGGTTTAGCAATCAGCCCCAGCATTTT. Protein product: CASSLGGFSNQPQHF.

J is TRBJ1-3 and V is TRBV25-1, with 8 positions matching TRBD1. The length of the CDR3 is 16 residues. Trimming at V came to 4 bases and at J to 0 bases, leaving 5 bases not matched to a gene. Germline V gives CDR1 MGHDK, CDR2 SYGVNS. CDR3 coding DNA: TGTGCCAGCAGTGTTCAGGGGGCTGGCTCTGGAAACACCATATATTTT. Encoded protein: CASSVQGAGSGNTIYF.

The chain is built from TRBV7-9 and TRBJ1-2; no firm D call. Germline assignment: CDR1 SEHNR and CDR2 FQNEAQ (reference sequence). CDR3 size: 8 residues. The V and J ends lost 10 bases and 11 bases respectively, with 8 bases between them. CDR3 bases: TGTGCCACCGTGAGTTACACCTTC. Translation: CATVSYTF.

The V and J genes are TRBV9 and TRBJ2-7; 9 bases map to TRBD2. The germline V gene encodes CDR1 SGDLS and CDR2 YYNGEE. V shed 0 bases and J 5 bases; nucleotides not matched to a gene: 15. The CDR3 length is 18 residues. DNA for the CDR3: TGTGCCAGCAGCGTAGCAAGTAGCGGGAGTTTACGATTCCACGAGCAGTACTTC. Translated: CASSVASSGSLRFHEQYF.

The chain links TRBV19 to TRBJ1-4, with 9 bases identical to TRBD1. The CDR3 totals 14 residues. The germline CDR1 and CDR2 sequences are LNHDA and SQIVND (reference sequence). The V gene end was trimmed by 6 bases and the J gene end by 7 bases; junction bases not matched to a gene: 6. CDR3 amino acids: CASSSGTGTEKLFF. The DNA for the CDR3 is TGTGCCAGTAGCTCCGGGACAGGGACTGAAAAACTGTTTTTT. The variable domain in full, completed from reference TRBV19 and TRBJ1-4, reads DGGITQSPKYLFRKEGQNVTLSCEQNLNHDAMYWYRQDPGQGLRLIYYSQIVNDFQKGDIAEGYSVSREKKESFPLTVTSAQKNPTAFYLCASSSGTGTEKLFFGSGTQLSVL.